One and the same sample provided the 2 T cell receptor beta chains below, sequenced in a study of T cells in Graves' hyperthyroidism and ophthalmopathy. Template material for amplifying TCR beta CDR3 regions consisted of RNA transcripts. The HTBI primer set was used in a first-round RT-PCR of the TCR CDR3. TCRdb independently ran MiXCR on the multiplex PCR reads; one entry per CDR3 protein. The data hold more than 500,000 distinct CDR3 sequences, with about 17% observed a single time. The sequenced sample was blood. These receptors originate from a woman between 25 and 40 years old with Graves' hyperthyroidism.

This clonotype was detected a few times. The chain employs TRBV7-3 and TRBJ2-2; D gene ambiguous. The CDR3 consists of 14 residues. V shed 0 bases and J shed 5 bases, with 7 bases lying between them. The germline CDR1 and CDR2 sequences are SGHTA and FQGTGA. This CDR3 reads CASSLTSFTGELFF. Written as DNA, the CDR3 is TGTGCCAGCAGCTTAACGTCTTTTACCGGGGAGCTGTTTTTT.

This clonotype came up many times. The rearrangement uses TRBV28 and TRBJ2-1; 11 bases are shared with TRBD1. CDR1 and CDR2 from the germline V gene are MDHEN and SYDVKM. The CDR3 runs 19 residues. The trim removed 1 base at V and 4 bases at J, leaving 12 bases unmatched. The CDR3 region is CASSLSTTAGTGGYNEQFF. CDR3 in DNA: TGTGCCAGCAGTTTATCCACAACAGCCGGGACAGGGGGGTACAATGAGCAGTTCTTC.